These 7 T cell receptor beta chains originate from one sample sequenced in a study of blood T cell repertoires in COVID-19. Measured with immunoSEQ multiplex PCR; TCRdb has only the in-frame clones, and not every one. The table records 110,000 or so clones, around 84% of them present only once. The sample was peripheral blood. The receptors here all came from a human donor in a cohort sampled during active COVID-19.

The rearrangement uses TRBV11-2 and TRBJ2-7; D gene ambiguous. This CDR3 spans 11 amino acids. Trimming shortened V by 4 bases and J by 4 bases, and 5 bases separated the two germline ends. Germline loops: CDR1 SGHAT, CDR2 FQNNGV. CDR3 sequence (DNA): TGTGCCAGCAGCTCAATGTACGAGCAGTACTTC. This gives the protein CASSSMYEQYF.

V is TRBV3-1 (or the pseudogene TRBV3-2) and J is TRBJ2-2, with D unclear. Germline CDR1 is LGHDT and CDR2 is YNNKEL (reference sequence). This CDR3 contains 12 residues. V lost 2 bases to trimming and J lost 11 bases, with 9 bases between them. The CDR3 region has the DNA TGTGCCAGCAGCCAATCCTCCACTGAGCTGTTTTTT. Translating gives CASSQSSTELFF.

This chain connects TRBV28 to TRBJ2-6; TRBD1 is a possible D gene (6 bases). In germline, CDR1 is MDHEN, CDR2 SYDVKM. CDR3 size: 16 residues. V was pared by 6 bases and J by 0 bases, with 12 bases between. The CDR3 reads CASRRPQGSGANVLTF. In DNA, the CDR3 is TGTGCCAGCAGAAGACCACAGGGCTCTGGGGCCAACGTCCTGACTTTC.

This sequence joins TRBV6-2 or TRBV6-3 and TRBJ2-1; TRBD2 aligns across 8 bases. V trimming: 5 bases; J trimming: 6 bases; junction bases outside the gene matches: 9. CDR3 size: 15 residues. From germline, CDR1 is MNHEY and CDR2 SVGEGT. This CDR3 reads CASSRLSLAGNEQFF. CDR3 coding DNA: TGTGCCAGCAGTCGTTTAAGCCTAGCGGGCAATGAGCAGTTCTTC.

This sequence joins TRBV7-6 and TRBJ1-5; no reliable D call. CDR1 SGHVS and CDR2 FNYEAQ come from the germline V gene. CDR3 size: 15 residues. Between the trimmed V and J ends, which lost 1 base and 4 bases, there was a span of 11 bases. CDR3: CASSLEAAANQPQHF. DNA of the CDR3: TGTGCCAGCAGCTTAGAGGCGGCTGCAAATCAGCCCCAGCATTTT.

The chain employs TRBV12-5 and TRBJ1-1; D is possibly TRBD1 (5 bases). This CDR3 has 13 amino acids. V dropped 6 bases and J dropped 1 base, with 9 bases sitting between them. From germline, CDR1 is LGHNT and CDR2 FRNRAP. CDR3 bases: TGTGCTAGTGGCCTGACAGAGAACACTGAAGCTTTCTTT. Translation gives CASGLTENTEAFF.

The chain uses TRBV5-4 and TRBJ2-6; 7 bases line up with TRBD1. The CDR3 is 16 residues long. CDR1 SGHNT and CDR2 YYREEE come from the germline V gene (reference sequence). Germline trimming cut 2 bases from V and 4 bases from J; bases unmatched to any gene: 6. The CDR3 region has the DNA TGTGCCAGCAGCTTTGAGGGGGCGCGGGGGGCCAACGTCCTGACTTTC. Encoded protein: CASSFEGARGANVLTF. The full variable domain, its missing parts supplied by reference TRBV5-4 and TRBJ2-6, is ETGVTQSPTHLIKTRGQQVTLRCSSQSGHNTVSWYQQALGQGPQFIFQYYREEENGRGNFPPRFSGLQFPNYSSELNVNALELDDSALYLCASSFEGARGANVLTFGAGSRLTVL.